The clone carrying this TCR beta chain was picked up a small number of times. Its antigen is unidentified. This specimen belongs to a study of T cells in Graves' hyperthyroidism and ophthalmopathy. Looking at the study overall: Peripheral blood was collected at initial diagnosis, before any treatment.

V gave up 7 bases and J gave up 5 bases; unmatched junction bases: 6. CDR1 is SEHNR, CDR2 FQNEAQ, per germline (reference sequence). The CDR3 is 14 amino acids. General study findings and limits: Model-based prediction identified ophthalmopathy a median around 6.5 months prior to its onset.

From RNA transcripts, TCR beta CDR3 regions were amplified. The HTBI primer set drove a first-round RT-PCR of the TCR CDR3. TCRdb analysed the multiplex PCR reads with MiXCR anew, one entry per CDR3 protein. The top ten hold roughly 18% of the sample, which has hundreds of thousands of distinct CDR3 sequences, over 15% seen once. The hyperthyroidism was newly diagnosed and had lasted under 2 months; the patients were aged 18 to 65. Reasons for excluding patients were uncontrolled infection, other autoimmune disease, pregnancy or lactation. This sequence originates from a young woman with Graves' hyperthyroidism. Sample: blood. The chain joins TRBV7-9 to TRBJ1-1; 11 nucleotides align to TRBD1. As DNA, the CDR3 is TGTGCCAGCACCCAGGGACAGGGGGTAACTGAAGCTTTCTTT. It yields the protein CASTQGQGVTEAFF.